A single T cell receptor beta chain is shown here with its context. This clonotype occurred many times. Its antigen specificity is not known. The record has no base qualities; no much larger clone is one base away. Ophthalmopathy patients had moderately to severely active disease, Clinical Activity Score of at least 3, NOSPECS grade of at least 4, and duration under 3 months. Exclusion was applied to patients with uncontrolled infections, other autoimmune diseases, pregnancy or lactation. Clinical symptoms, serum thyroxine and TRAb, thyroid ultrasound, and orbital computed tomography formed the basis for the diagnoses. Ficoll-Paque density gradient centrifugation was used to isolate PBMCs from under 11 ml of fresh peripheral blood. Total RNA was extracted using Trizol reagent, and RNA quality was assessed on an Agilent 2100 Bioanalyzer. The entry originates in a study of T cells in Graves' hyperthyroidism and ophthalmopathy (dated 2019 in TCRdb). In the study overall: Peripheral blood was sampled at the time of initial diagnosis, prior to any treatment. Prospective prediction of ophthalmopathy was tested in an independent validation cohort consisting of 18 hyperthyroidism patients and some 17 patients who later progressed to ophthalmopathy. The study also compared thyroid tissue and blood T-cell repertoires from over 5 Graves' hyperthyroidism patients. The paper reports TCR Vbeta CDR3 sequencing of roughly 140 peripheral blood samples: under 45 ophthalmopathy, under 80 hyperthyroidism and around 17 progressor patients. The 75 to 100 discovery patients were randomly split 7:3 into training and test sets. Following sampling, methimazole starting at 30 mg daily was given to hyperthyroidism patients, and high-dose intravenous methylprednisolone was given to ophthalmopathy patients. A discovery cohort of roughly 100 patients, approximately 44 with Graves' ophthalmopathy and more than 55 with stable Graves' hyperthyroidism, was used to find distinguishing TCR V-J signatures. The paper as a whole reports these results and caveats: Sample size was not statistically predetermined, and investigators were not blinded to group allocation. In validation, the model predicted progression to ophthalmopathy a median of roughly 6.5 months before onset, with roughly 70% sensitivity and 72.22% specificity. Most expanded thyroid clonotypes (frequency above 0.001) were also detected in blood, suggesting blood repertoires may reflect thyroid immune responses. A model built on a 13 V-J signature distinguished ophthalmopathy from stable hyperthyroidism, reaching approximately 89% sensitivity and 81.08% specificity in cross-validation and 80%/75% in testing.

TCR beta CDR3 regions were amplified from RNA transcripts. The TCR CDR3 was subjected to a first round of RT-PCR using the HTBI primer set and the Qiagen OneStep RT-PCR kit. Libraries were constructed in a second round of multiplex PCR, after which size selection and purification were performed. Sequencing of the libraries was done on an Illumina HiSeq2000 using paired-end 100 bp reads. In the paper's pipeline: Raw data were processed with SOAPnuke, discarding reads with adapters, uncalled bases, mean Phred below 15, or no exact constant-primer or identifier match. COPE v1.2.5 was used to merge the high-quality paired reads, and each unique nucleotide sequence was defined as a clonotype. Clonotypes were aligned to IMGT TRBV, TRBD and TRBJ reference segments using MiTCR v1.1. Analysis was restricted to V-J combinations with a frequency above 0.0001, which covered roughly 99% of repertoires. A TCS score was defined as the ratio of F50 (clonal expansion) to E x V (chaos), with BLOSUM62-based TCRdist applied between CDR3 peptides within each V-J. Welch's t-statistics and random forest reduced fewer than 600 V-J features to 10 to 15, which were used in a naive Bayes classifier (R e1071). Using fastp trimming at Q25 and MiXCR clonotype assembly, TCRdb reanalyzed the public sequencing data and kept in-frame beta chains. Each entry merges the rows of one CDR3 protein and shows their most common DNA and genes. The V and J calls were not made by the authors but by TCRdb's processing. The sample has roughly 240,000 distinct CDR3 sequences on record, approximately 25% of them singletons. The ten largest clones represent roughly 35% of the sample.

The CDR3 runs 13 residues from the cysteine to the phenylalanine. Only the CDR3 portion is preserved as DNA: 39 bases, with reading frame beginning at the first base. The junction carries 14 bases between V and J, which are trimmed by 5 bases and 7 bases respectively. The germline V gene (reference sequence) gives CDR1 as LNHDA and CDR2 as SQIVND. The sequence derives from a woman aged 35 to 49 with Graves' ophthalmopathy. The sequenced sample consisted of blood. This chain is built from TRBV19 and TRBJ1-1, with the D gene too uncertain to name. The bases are TGTGCCAGTAGTTCCCCCCCCCTCAATGAAGCTTTCTTT. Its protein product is CASSSPPLNEAFF.